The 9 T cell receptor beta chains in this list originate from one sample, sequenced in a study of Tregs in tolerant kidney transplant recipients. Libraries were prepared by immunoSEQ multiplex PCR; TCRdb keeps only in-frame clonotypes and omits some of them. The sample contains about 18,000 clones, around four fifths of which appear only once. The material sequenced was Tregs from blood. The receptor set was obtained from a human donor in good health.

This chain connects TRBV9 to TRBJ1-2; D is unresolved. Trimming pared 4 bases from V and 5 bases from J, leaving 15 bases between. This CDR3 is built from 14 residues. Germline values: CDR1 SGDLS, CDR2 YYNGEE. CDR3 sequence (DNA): TGTGCCAGCAGCCCCCTAGGAACCCATTATGGCTACACCTTC. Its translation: CASSPLGTHYGYTF.

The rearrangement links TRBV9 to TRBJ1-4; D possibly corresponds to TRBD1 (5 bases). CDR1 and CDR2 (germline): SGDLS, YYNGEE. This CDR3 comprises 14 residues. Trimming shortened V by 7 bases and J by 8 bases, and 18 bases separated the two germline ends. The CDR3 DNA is TGTGCCAGCGGGAGAGGAGGGGTACGGGAAAAACTGTTTTTT. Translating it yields CASGRGGVREKLFF.

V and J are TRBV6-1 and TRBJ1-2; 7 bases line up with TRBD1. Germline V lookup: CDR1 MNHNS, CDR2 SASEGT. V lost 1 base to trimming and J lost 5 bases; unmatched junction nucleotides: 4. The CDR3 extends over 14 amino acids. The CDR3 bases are TGTGCCAGCAGTGAAGGACGACAGGGTTATGGCTACACCTTC. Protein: CASSEGRQGYGYTF.

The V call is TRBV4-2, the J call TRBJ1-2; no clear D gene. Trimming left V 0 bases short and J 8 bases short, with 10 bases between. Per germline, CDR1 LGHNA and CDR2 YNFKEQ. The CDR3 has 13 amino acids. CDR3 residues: CASSQDLGEGYTF. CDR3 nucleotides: TGTGCCAGCAGCCAAGATTTGGGCGAGGGCTACACCTTC.

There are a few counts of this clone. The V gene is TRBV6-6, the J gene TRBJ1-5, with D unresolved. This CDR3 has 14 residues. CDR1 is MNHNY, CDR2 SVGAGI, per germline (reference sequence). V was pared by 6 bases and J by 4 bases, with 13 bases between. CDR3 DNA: TGTGCCAGCAGCCTGGGTATTTCGAATCAGCCCCAGCATTTT. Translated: CASSLGISNQPQHF.

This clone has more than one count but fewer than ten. Here the CDR3 reads CASSFDRVTDYYNSPLHF. The CDR3 region has the DNA TGCGCCAGCAGCTTCGACAGAGTGACTGATTACTATAATTCACCCCTCCACTTT. The chain is built from TRBV5-1 and TRBJ1-6, with a possible D match to TRBD1 (5 bases). With 2 bases removed from V and 3 bases from J, the gap between germline ends came to 18 bases. CDR3 length: 18 amino acids. The V gene's germline CDR1 is SGHRS and CDR2 YFSETQ.

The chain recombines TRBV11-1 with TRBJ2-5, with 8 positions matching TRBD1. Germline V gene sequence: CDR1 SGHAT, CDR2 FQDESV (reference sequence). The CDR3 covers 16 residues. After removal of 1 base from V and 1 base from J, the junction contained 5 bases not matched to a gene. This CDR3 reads CASSLGRQGRQETQYF. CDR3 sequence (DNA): TGTGCCAGCAGCTTAGGGAGACAGGGGCGCCAAGAGACCCAGTACTTC. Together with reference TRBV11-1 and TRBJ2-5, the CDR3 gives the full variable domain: EAEVAQSPRYKITEKSQAVAFWCDPISGHATLYWYRQILGQGPELLVQFQDESVVDDSQLPKDRFSAERLKGVDSTLKIQPAELGDSAMYLCASSLGRQGRQETQYFGPGTRLLVL.

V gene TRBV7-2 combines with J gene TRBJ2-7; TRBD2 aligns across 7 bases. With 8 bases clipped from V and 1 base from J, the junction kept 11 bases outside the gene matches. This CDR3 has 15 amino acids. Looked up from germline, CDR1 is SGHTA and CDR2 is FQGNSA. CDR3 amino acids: CASGLGWRGSYEQYF. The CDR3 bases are TGTGCCAGCGGGCTTGGTTGGCGGGGGTCCTACGAGCAGTACTTC.

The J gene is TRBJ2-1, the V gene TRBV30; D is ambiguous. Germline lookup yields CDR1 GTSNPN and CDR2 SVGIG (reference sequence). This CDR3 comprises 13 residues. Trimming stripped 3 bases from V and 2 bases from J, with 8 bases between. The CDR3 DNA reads TGTGCCTGGAGCCTCCTAGCCTACAATGAGCAGTTCTTC. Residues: CAWSLLAYNEQFF.